These T cell receptor beta chains were read from a single sample in a study of blood T cell repertoires in COVID-19. Produced via immunoSEQ multiplex PCR; TCRdb's table is partial and in-frame only. Of around 190,000 clones listed, approximately 86% are singletons. The sequencing sample was made of peripheral blood. Source of these receptors: a man aged 45-65 years with active or convalescent COVID-19. Each CDR3 is given with its conserved first and last residue. D genes are given only for firm matches. Only part of the rows carry a size: once, few, many, or a class if the clone is expanded.

j_gene: TRBJ1-1; abundance: .; len: 12; d_gene: .; v_gene: TRBV7-3; CDR3aa: CASSPGSHEAFF; CDR3nt: TGTGCCAGCAGCCCGGGAAGTCATGAAGCTTTCTTT
j_gene: TRBJ2-7; abundance: .; len: 13; d_gene: .; v_gene: TRBV7-6; CDR3aa: CASSLNTLYEQYF; CDR3nt: TGTGCCAGCAGCCTGAACACCCTCTACGAGCAGTACTTC
j_gene: TRBJ1-4; abundance: .; len: 15; d_gene: TRBD1; v_gene: TRBV28; CDR3aa: CASSPTGANNEKLFF; CDR3nt: TGTGCCAGCAGTCCGACAGGGGCAAATAATGAAAAACTGTTTTTT
j_gene: TRBJ1-2; abundance: .; len: 14; d_gene: .; v_gene: TRBV7-9; CDR3aa: CASSPGLFGKGYTF; CDR3nt: TGTGCCAGCAGCCCCGGACTGTTCGGTAAAGGCTACACCTTC
j_gene: TRBJ2-7; abundance: .; len: 15; d_gene: TRBD1; v_gene: TRBV18; CDR3aa: CASSPRTGGFNEQYF; CDR3nt: TGTGCCAGCTCACCCAGAACAGGGGGTTTCAACGAGCAGTACTTC
j_gene: TRBJ2-7; abundance: .; len: 15; d_gene: TRBD1; v_gene: TRBV19; CDR3aa: CASSIPRDRGYEQYF; CDR3nt: TGTGCCAGTAGTATTCCCCGGGACAGGGGCTACGAGCAGTACTTC
j_gene: TRBJ2-2; abundance: .; len: 18; d_gene: TRBD2; v_gene: TRBV5-4; CDR3aa: CASSLAASGRLATGELFF; CDR3nt: TGTGCCAGCAGCTTGGCGGCTAGCGGGAGACTTGCCACCGGGGAGCTGTTTTTT
j_gene: TRBJ2-1; abundance: .; len: 18; d_gene: TRBD1; v_gene: TRBV14; CDR3aa: CASSPRSPRGRPYNEQFF; CDR3nt: TGTGCCAGCAGCCCAAGATCTCCTAGGGGGCGCCCCTACAATGAGCAGTTCTTC
j_gene: TRBJ2-7; abundance: .; len: 19; d_gene: TRBD2; v_gene: TRBV27; CDR3aa: CASSLPVGLAGGKGYEQYF; CDR3nt: TGTGCCAGCAGTTTACCCGTAGGACTAGCGGGGGGGAAGGGCTACGAGCAGTACTTC
j_gene: TRBJ1-2; abundance: .; len: 13; d_gene: .; v_gene: TRBV11-1; CDR3aa: CASSPAGSYGYTF; CDR3nt: TGTGCCAGCAGCCCCGCCGGTTCCTATGGCTACACCTTC
j_gene: TRBJ2-7; abundance: .; len: 15; d_gene: TRBD2; v_gene: TRBV4-1; CDR3aa: CASSQVGLAGGKQYF; CDR3nt: TGCGCCAGCAGCCAAGTTGGGCTAGCGGGGGGAAAGCAGTACTTC
j_gene: TRBJ2-1; abundance: .; len: 13; d_gene: TRBD2; v_gene: TRBV20-1; CDR3aa: CSASGTSGTEQFF; CDR3nt: TGCAGTGCTAGTGGGACTAGCGGGACCGAGCAGTTCTTC
j_gene: TRBJ1-2; abundance: .; len: 13; d_gene: TRBD1; v_gene: TRBV6-5; CDR3aa: CASTDRGQLGYTF; CDR3nt: TGTGCCAGCACCGACAGGGGGCAGCTTGGCTACACCTTC
j_gene: TRBJ1-2; abundance: .; len: 14; d_gene: .; v_gene: TRBV25-1; CDR3aa: CASSESVTGYGYTF; CDR3nt: TGTGCCAGCAGTGAATCGGTGACAGGCTATGGCTACACCTTC
j_gene: TRBJ2-3; abundance: .; len: 17; d_gene: TRBD2; v_gene: TRBV4-2; CDR3aa: CASSQDSGGSSTDTQYF; CDR3nt: TGTGCCAGCAGCCAAGATAGCGGGGGATCTAGCACAGATACGCAGTATTTT
j_gene: TRBJ1-3; abundance: .; len: 15; d_gene: .; v_gene: TRBV27; CDR3aa: CASSSFTGVGNTIYF; CDR3nt: TGTGCCAGCAGTTCGTTCACCGGGGTAGGAAACACCATATATTTT
j_gene: TRBJ2-3; abundance: .; len: 15; d_gene: .; v_gene: TRBV4-2; CDR3aa: CASSRGGPSTDTQYF; CDR3nt: TGTGCCAGCAGCCGGGGGGGGCCCTCCACAGATACGCAGTATTTT
j_gene: TRBJ2-2; abundance: .; len: 14; d_gene: .; v_gene: TRBV9; CDR3aa: CASSVLEATGELFF; CDR3nt: TGTGCCAGCAGCGTCCTAGAAGCCACCGGGGAGCTGTTTTTT
j_gene: TRBJ1-5; abundance: .; len: 13; d_gene: .; v_gene: TRBV21-1; CDR3aa: CASSKGCTGEDYF; CDR3nt: TGTGCCAGCAGCAAAGGGTGCACAGGGGAGGACTATTTT
j_gene: TRBJ1-2; abundance: .; len: 14; d_gene: TRBD1; v_gene: TRBV19; CDR3aa: CASSPGTGGNGYTF; CDR3nt: TGTGCCAGTAGCCCCGGGACAGGGGGCAATGGCTACACCTTC
j_gene: TRBJ1-1; abundance: .; len: 14; d_gene: TRBD1; v_gene: TRBV25-1; CDR3aa: CASSSGTGYTEAFF; CDR3nt: TGTGCCAGCAGCTCCGGGACAGGTTACACTGAAGCTTTCTTT
j_gene: TRBJ1-1; abundance: .; len: 13; d_gene: TRBD1; v_gene: TRBV10-3; CDR3aa: CAIKGQGNTEAFF; CDR3nt: TGTGCCATCAAAGGACAGGGAAATACTGAAGCTTTCTTT
j_gene: TRBJ2-5; abundance: .; len: 12; d_gene: .; v_gene: TRBV25-1; CDR3aa: CASMELGETQYF; CDR3nt: TGTGCCAGCATGGAGCTGGGAGAGACCCAGTACTTC
j_gene: TRBJ1-1; abundance: .; len: 14; d_gene: TRBD1; v_gene: TRBV27; CDR3aa: CASSRQGAKTEAFF; CDR3nt: TGTGCCAGCAGCCGACAGGGGGCCAAGACTGAAGCTTTCTTT
j_gene: TRBJ1-5; abundance: .; len: 16; d_gene: TRBD1; v_gene: TRBV7-9; CDR3aa: CASSLGGTGGTQPQHF; CDR3nt: TGTGCCAGCAGCTTAGGGGGGACAGGGGGGACTCAGCCCCAGCATTTT
j_gene: TRBJ1-5; abundance: once; len: 14; d_gene: .; v_gene: TRBV5-1; CDR3aa: CASSLGLENQPQHF; CDR3nt: TGCGCCAGCAGCTTGGGCCTTGAGAATCAGCCCCAGCATTTT
j_gene: TRBJ2-7; abundance: .; len: 14; d_gene: TRBD1; v_gene: TRBV28; CDR3aa: CASSLTGATYEQYF; CDR3nt: TGTGCCAGCAGTCTGACAGGGGCAACCTACGAGCAGTACTTC
j_gene: TRBJ1-1; abundance: .; len: 15; d_gene: TRBD1; v_gene: TRBV19; CDR3aa: CASSPRQGVYTEAFF; CDR3nt: TGTGCCAGTAGTCCAAGACAGGGGGTCTACACTGAAGCTTTCTTT
j_gene: TRBJ2-3; abundance: once; len: 13; d_gene: .; v_gene: TRBV10-3; CDR3aa: CAAEGVSTDTQYF; CDR3nt: TGTGCCGCCGAGGGGGTTAGCACAGATACGCAGTATTTT
j_gene: TRBJ1-3; abundance: .; len: 15; d_gene: .; v_gene: TRBV6-5; CDR3aa: CASSTGLRSGNTIYF; CDR3nt: TGTGCCAGCAGCACGGGACTGCGCTCTGGAAACACCATATATTTT
j_gene: TRBJ2-5; abundance: .; len: 19; d_gene: TRBD2; v_gene: TRBV4-1; CDR3aa: CASSQTALGSGRRQETQYF; CDR3nt: TGCGCCAGCAGCCAAACCGCCCTGGGCAGCGGGAGAAGACAAGAGACCCAGTACTTC
j_gene: TRBJ2-3; abundance: many; len: 12; d_gene: .; v_gene: TRBV7-2; CDR3aa: CASSRSADTQYF; CDR3nt: TGTGCCAGCAGCCGGAGCGCAGATACGCAGTATTTT
j_gene: TRBJ2-7; abundance: few; len: 14; d_gene: .; v_gene: TRBV6-2/TRBV6-3; CDR3aa: CASSYRQGTYEQYF; CDR3nt: TGTGCCAGCAGTTACCGGCAGGGAACCTACGAGCAGTACTTC
j_gene: TRBJ1-1; abundance: .; len: 13; d_gene: .; v_gene: TRBV12-3/TRBV12-4; CDR3aa: CASSLGHSTEAFF; CDR3nt: TGTGCCAGCAGTTTAGGACACTCCACTGAAGCTTTCTTT
j_gene: TRBJ2-1; abundance: .; len: 14; d_gene: TRBD1; v_gene: TRBV29-1; CDR3aa: CSAQGQLGEIEQFF; CDR3nt: TGCAGCGCCCAGGGACAGCTAGGAGAGATTGAGCAGTTCTTC
j_gene: TRBJ2-3; abundance: .; len: 16; d_gene: TRBD2; v_gene: TRBV6-6; CDR3aa: CASSKLAGRVADTQYF; CDR3nt: TGTGCCAGCAGTAAACTAGCGGGAAGGGTCGCAGATACGCAGTATTTT
j_gene: TRBJ1-1; abundance: .; len: 14; d_gene: .; v_gene: TRBV4-2; CDR3aa: CASSQMSGTDEAFF; CDR3nt: TGTGCCAGCAGCCAAATGTCTGGTACAGATGAAGCTTTCTTT
j_gene: TRBJ1-3; abundance: .; len: 15; d_gene: TRBD1; v_gene: TRBV13; CDR3aa: CASSRRGQGGNTIYF; CDR3nt: TGTGCCAGCAGCCGAAGGGGGCAGGGTGGAAACACCATATATTTT
j_gene: TRBJ1-2; abundance: .; len: 13; d_gene: .; v_gene: TRBV12-3/TRBV12-4; CDR3aa: CASSAGQSYGYTF; CDR3nt: TGTGCCAGCAGTGCAGGTCAAAGCTATGGCTACACCTTC
j_gene: TRBJ1-6; abundance: .; len: 18; d_gene: TRBD1; v_gene: TRBV5-1; CDR3aa: CASSLVAGGGHYNSPLHF; CDR3nt: TGCGCCAGCAGCTTGGTGGCAGGGGGAGGCCATTATAATTCACCCCTCCACTTT
j_gene: TRBJ2-1; abundance: .; len: 15; d_gene: .; v_gene: TRBV5-4; CDR3aa: CASSLRATIYNEQFF; CDR3nt: TGTGCCAGCAGCTTGCGAGCCACGATATACAATGAGCAGTTCTTC